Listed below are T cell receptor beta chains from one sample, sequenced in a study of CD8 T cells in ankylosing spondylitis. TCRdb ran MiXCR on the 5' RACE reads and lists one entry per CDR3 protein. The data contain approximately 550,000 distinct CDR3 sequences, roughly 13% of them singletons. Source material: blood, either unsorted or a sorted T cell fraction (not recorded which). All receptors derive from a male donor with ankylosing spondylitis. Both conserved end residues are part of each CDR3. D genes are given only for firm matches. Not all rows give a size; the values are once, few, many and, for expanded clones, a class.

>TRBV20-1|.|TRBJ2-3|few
CSASWRRDTQYF
TGCAGTGCTAGTTGGCGGAGAGATACGCAGTATTTT
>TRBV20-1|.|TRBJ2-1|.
CSAPRATLTYNEQFF
TGCAGTGCCCCTAGGGCTACCCTAACCTACAATGAGCAGTTCTTC
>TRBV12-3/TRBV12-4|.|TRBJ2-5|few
CASSLVGVLGETQYF
TGTGCCAGCAGTTTAGTTGGGGTATTAGGAGAGACCCAGTACTTC
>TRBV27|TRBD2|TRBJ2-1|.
CASLAEANNEQFF
TGTGCCAGCCTAGCGGAGGCAAACAATGAGCAGTTCTTC
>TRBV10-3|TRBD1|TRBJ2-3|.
CASWDSLTDTQYF
TGTGCCTCCTGGGACAGCCTCACAGATACGCAGTATTTT
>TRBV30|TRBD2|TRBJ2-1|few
CAWSVASGAWVQNNEQFF
TGTGCCTGGAGTGTGGCTAGCGGGGCCTGGGTCCAAAACAATGAGCAGTTCTTC
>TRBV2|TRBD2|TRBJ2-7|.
CASSRLAALMGQTHEQYF
TGTGCCAGCAGTCGACTAGCGGCCCTAATGGGGCAAACACACGAGCAGTACTTC
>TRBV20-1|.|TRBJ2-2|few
CSARGPQSGELFF
TGCAGTGCTAGAGGCCCCCAATCCGGGGAACTGTTTTTT
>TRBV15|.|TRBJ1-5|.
CATQQGSTQPQHF
TGTGCCACGCAACAGGGAAGCACTCAGCCCCAGCATTTT
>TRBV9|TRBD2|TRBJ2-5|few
CASRRGGTSGKLLETQYF
TGTGCCAGCAGGCGGGGGGGTACTAGCGGGAAGCTGCTAGAGACCCAGTACTTC
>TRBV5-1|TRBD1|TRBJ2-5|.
CASSTDREETQYF
TGCGCCAGCAGCACGGACAGGGAAGAGACCCAGTACTTC
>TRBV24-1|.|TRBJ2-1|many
CATSDGNEQFF
TGTGCCACCAGTGATGGTAATGAGCAGTTCTTC
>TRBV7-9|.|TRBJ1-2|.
CASSPLWGPTNYGYTF
TGTGCCAGCAGCCCCCTTTGGGGCCCAACTAACTATGGCTACACCTTC
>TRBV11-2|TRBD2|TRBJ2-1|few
CASSLVGLANNEQFF
TGTGCCAGCAGCTTAGTGGGACTAGCCAACAATGAGCAGTTCTTC
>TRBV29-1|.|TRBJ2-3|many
CSVSGAGGDTQYF
TGCAGCGTTTCGGGAGCCGGGGGAGATACGCAGTATTTT
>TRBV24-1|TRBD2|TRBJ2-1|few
CATSVPGLAGVNEQFF
TGTGCCACCAGTGTCCCGGGACTAGCGGGAGTAAATGAGCAGTTCTTC
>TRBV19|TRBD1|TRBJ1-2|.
CASILNAQGRFGYTF
TGTGCCAGTATTCTAAACGCACAGGGGCGCTTTGGCTACACCTTC
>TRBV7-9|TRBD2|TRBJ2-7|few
CATQDVGAAGGGYEQYF
TGTGCCACCCAGGACGTTGGAGCAGCGGGAGGGGGTTACGAGCAGTACTTC
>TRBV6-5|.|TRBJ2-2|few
CATLSGSGELFF
TGTGCCACCCTCTCAGGTAGCGGGGAGCTGTTTTTT
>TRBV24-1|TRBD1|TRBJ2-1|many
CATSDWTGSKAESSYNEQFF
TGTGCCACCAGTGATTGGACAGGGAGTAAGGCGGAGAGCTCCTACAATGAGCAGTTCTTC
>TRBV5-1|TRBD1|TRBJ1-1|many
CASSRDSEAFF
TGCGCCAGCAGCCGGGACAGCGAAGCTTTCTTT
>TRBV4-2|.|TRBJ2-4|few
CASSQDPSKNIQYF
TGTGCCAGCAGCCAAGACCCTTCCAAAAACATTCAGTACTTC
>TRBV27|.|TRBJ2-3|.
CASSLSTAPDTQYF
TGTGCCAGCAGTTTATCGACAGCTCCAGATACGCAGTATTTT
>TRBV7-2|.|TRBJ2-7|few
CASSYSRGGDEQYF
TGTGCCAGCAGCTATTCTCGTGGGGGCGACGAGCAGTACTTC
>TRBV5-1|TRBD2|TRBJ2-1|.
CASSLLSGRANEQFF
TGCGCCAGCAGCTTGCTAAGCGGGAGGGCTAATGAGCAGTTCTTC
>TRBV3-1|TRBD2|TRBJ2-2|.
CASSQVAGEATGELFF
TGTGCCAGCAGCCAAGTCGCGGGAGAGGCCACCGGGGAGCTGTTTTTT
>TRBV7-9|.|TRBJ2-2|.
CASRHGDTGELFF
TGTGCCAGCAGACACGGTGACACCGGGGAGCTGTTTTTT
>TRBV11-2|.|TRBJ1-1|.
CASSRSYTEAFF
TGTGCCAGCAGCAGAAGTTACACTGAAGCTTTCTTT
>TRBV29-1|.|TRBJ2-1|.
CSFPTPLESEQFF
TGCAGCTTCCCAACCCCTTTAGAGTCTGAGCAGTTCTTC
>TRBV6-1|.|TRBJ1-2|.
CASNDGYLNYGYTF
TGTGCCAGCAACGACGGGTATCTTAACTATGGCTACACCTTC
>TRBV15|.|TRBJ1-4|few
CATSPDPENEKLFF
TGTGCCACCTCCCCGGACCCAGAAAATGAAAAACTGTTTTTT
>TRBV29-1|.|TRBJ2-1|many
CSVGHKLGNEQFF
TGCAGCGTCGGACATAAACTAGGCAATGAGCAGTTCTTC
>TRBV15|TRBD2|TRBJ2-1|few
CATSRFSGSGNEQFF
TGTGCCACCAGCAGATTTAGCGGGAGTGGAAATGAGCAGTTCTTC
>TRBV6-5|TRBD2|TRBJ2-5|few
CASSWTSGQEETQYF
TGTGCCAGCAGTTGGACTAGCGGGCAAGAAGAGACCCAGTACTTC
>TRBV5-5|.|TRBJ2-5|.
CASSLVLLQETQYF
TGTGCCAGCAGCTTGGTTCTCCTACAAGAGACCCAGTACTTC
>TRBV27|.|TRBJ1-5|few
CASSSAGRFGPQHF
TGTGCCAGCAGTTCGGCAGGGAGGTTTGGACCCCAGCATTTT
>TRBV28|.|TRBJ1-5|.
CASLPRPGRSNQPQHF
TGTGCCAGCCTGCCGCGGCCGGGGAGATCCAATCAGCCCCAGCATTTT
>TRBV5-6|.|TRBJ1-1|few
CASSSAFGDTEAFF
TGTGCCAGCAGCTCGGCGTTTGGGGATACTGAAGCTTTCTTT
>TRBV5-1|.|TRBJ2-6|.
CASSASSGANVLTF
TGCGCCAGCAGCGCAAGCTCTGGGGCCAACGTCCTGACTTTC
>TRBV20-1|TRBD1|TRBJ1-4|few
CSARNRGHEKLFF
TGCAGTGCTAGGAACAGGGGGCATGAAAAACTGTTTTTT
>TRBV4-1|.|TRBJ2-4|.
CASSQEGGGKGAHF
TGCGCCAGCAGCCAAGAAGGAGGCGGGAAAGGTGCGCACTTC
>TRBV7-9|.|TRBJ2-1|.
CASSLGVQRGYEQFF
TGTGCCAGCAGCTTAGGAGTCCAGAGAGGCTATGAGCAGTTCTTC
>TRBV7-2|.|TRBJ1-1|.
CASSLASWSMAEAFF
TGTGCCAGCAGCTTAGCGTCGTGGAGTATGGCTGAAGCTTTCTTT
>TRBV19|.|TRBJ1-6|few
CASSSRRNSPLHF
TGTGCCAGTAGTAGTCGGCGAAATTCACCCCTCCACTTT
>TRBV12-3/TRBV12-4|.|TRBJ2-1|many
CASTPRGERAYNEQFF
TGTGCCAGCACCCCGCGTGGGGAGAGAGCCTACAATGAGCAGTTCTTC
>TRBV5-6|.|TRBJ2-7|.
CASRNRSPWGEQYF
TGTGCCAGCAGGAACAGGTCTCCATGGGGCGAGCAGTACTTC
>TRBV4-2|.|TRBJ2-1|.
CASSQVLYNEQFF
TGTGCCAGCAGCCAAGTGCTCTACAATGAGCAGTTCTTC
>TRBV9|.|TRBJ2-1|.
CASSVGSGLATPRDEQFF
TGTGCCAGCAGCGTAGGCTCGGGTTTGGCTACGCCTAGGGATGAGCAGTTCTTC
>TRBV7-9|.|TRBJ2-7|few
CASSSGDSSSYEQYF
TGTGCCAGCAGCTCCGGTGACAGTTCCTCCTACGAGCAGTACTTC
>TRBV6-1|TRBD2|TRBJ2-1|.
CASLREGGGNEQFF
TGTGCCAGCTTGCGGGAGGGCGGGGGGAATGAGCAGTTCTTC
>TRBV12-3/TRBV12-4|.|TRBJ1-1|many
CASSLYENTEAFF
TGTGCCAGCAGTTTATACGAGAACACTGAAGCTTTCTTT
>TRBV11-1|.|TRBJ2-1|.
CASSFSPPNEQFF
TGTGCCAGCAGCTTCTCGCCCCCCAATGAGCAGTTCTTC